This T cell receptor (beta chain) was recorded in a study of CD8+ T cells in alopecia areata. Broader study findings: Among the cells sequenced in scalp samples are also the resident alphabeta T cells of normal skin.

Isolated RNA was reverse transcribed into cDNA used as the sequencing template. TCRdb keeps only in-frame clones here, not all; method: immunoSEQ multiplex PCR. Of 50,000 to 65,000 clones listed, about half were seen once; the top ten hold roughly 22%. Comments on this clone: Its antigen is undetermined.

Treatment of the sample: oral pan-JAK inhibitor, 5-10 mg twice daily. The V end lost 4 bases, the J end lost 8 bases, and 6 bases lay between the germline ends. Germline assignment: CDR1 SGHRS and CDR2 YFSETQ. The CDR3 extends over 11 amino acids. Specimen: CD8+ T cells sorted from blood, collected at roughly week 38, from a patient treated with tofacitinib. This sequence originates from a human donor with alopecia areata. The chain recombines TRBV5-1 with TRBJ2-2; D remains ambiguous. CDR3 coding DNA: TGCGCCAGCAGCCAGACGGGGGAGCTGTTTTTT. Its translation: CASSQTGELFF.